The T cell receptor beta chain under discussion was sequenced for a study of beta chain features in type 1 diabetes. In regard to this clone: Its target is not known.

The sequenced template was cDNA made from the entire isolated RNA. Reads from naive, central memory and regulatory T cell samples averaged about 3.3 million. TCRdb keeps only in-frame clones here, not all; method: immunoSEQ multiplex PCR. The sample contains more than 200,000 clones, around 15% of which appear only once. In germline, CDR1 is SQVTM, CDR2 ANQGSEA. The CDR3 covers 15 residues. V shed 2 bases and J 4 bases; nucleotides not matched to a gene: 5. Study conclusions and caveats: Moderate but significant shortening of TCRB CDR3s was recorded in all four CD4+ subsets from Type 1 diabetes patients.

A single heparinised draw of approximately 100 mL on average was taken per donor. CD45RO/CCR7/CD25/CD127/CD95/CD27 staining was used to isolate CD4+ naive, central memory, regulatory and stem cell-like memory cells by sorting. The specimen was naive CD4+ T cells from blood. J is TRBJ2-1 and V is TRBV29-1; 10 bases are shared with TRBD2. This TCR came from a man aged 30 to 45 with type 1 diabetes. CDR3 DNA: TGCAGCGTTGAACTTCCTAGCGGGAGATACAATGAGCAGTTCTTC. Its protein product is CSVELPSGRYNEQFF.